The present entry profiles one TCR beta chain with its context. There is no known antigen for this receptor. No clone much larger than this one lies a single base away; base qualities are absent. This sample was included in a study of neoadjuvant nivolumab and ipilimumab in lung cancer (dated by TCRdb to 2019 to 2021). Regarding the complete study: Intravenous nivolumab was dosed at 3 mg/kg on days 1, 15 and 29, and in the combination arm ipilimumab 1 mg/kg was added on day 1 only. The primary trial endpoint was the major pathologic response (MPR) rate in the intention-to-treat population in each study arm. The trial treated roughly 42 patients with operable NSCLC: roughly 23 were randomized to nivolumab monotherapy and 21 to nivolumab plus ipilimumab. The study compared TCR repertoires in pretherapy (baseline) peripheral blood with TCR repertoires in tumors resected at surgery after neoadjuvant immune checkpoint blockade. Matched pretherapy and resected tumor pairs were analyzed for seven patients: four treated with nivolumab and three with nivolumab plus ipilimumab.

This sample's time point label indicates: pretherapy, before neoadjuvant immune checkpoint inhibitors. Samples came from the phase 2 randomized NEOSTAR trial, which tested neoadjuvant nivolumab or nivolumab plus ipilimumab followed by surgery in operable NSCLC. Findings and caveats that apply to the study as a whole: A small number of samples was subjected to TCR sequencing. Greater TCR richness and clonality were observed in resected tumors than in tumor-adjacent uninvolved lung, and increases were observed in more dual-therapy-treated tumors. From pretherapy to surgery, tumor T-cell richness and clonality increased in three of three dual-therapy tumors but in only two of four nivolumab-treated tumors. TCR richness in pretherapy blood showed a positive correlation with richness in tumors resected after neoadjuvant therapy (Spearman R of about 0.8). There was no significant correlation between TCR clonality and pathologic tumor regression, and just a single major-pathologic-response sample was available for the clonality-regression analysis.

According to the germline V gene (reference sequence), CDR1 reads GTSNPN and CDR2 reads SVGIG. The CDR3 numbers 11 residues from cysteine through phenylalanine. Only the CDR3 portion is preserved as DNA: 33 bases, with reading frame beginning at the first base. Between the V and J ends, shortened by 5 bases and 0 bases respectively, the junction contains 5 bases. Libraries were prepared through the immunoSEQ multiplex PCR assay. The paper's data handling went like this. Repertoires were summarized by richness and clonality, and significantly expanded and contracted clones were identified between pre- and post-therapy samples. Imported from immuneACCESS, the table was reduced by TCRdb to in-frame sequences with V and J called. These copies leave out some clones; in studies compared against another copy, an unresolved V gene accounts for under half, and the cause of the remainder is not known. V and J calls and clone size are copied from that table; D and trimming were computed from the DNA. The sample table lists roughly 49,000 clones, roughly 90% of them with a count of one. The top ten hold over 3.5% of the sample.

The sequence derives from an adult with non-small cell lung cancer. Some clones in this sample may be carry-over from other donors' samples. The sequence links TRBV30 to TRBJ2-7; the D gene assignment is ambiguous. This material consisted of blood, taken before neoadjuvant nivolumab, alone or with ipilimumab. The CDR3 in this case is CAWGVSYEQYF. The base sequence is TGTGCCTGGGGGGTCTCCTACGAGCAGTACTTC.